This TCR beta chain was obtained from a study of cytomegalovirus exposure and HLA in healthy donors. The wider study: Unique TCRs from HLA-typed donors, 70 million to 100 million of them, were held in an early data release. Study outcomes and limitations: TCR beta chains associated with HLA were, in a later analysis, more clonally expanded than equally common others. An analysis done earlier found most TCR beta V segments productive about 87% or about 30% of the time.

The PCR made use of 60 Vbeta and 13 Jbeta primers. Only in-frame clones appear in the TCRdb table, and some are missing; sequencing was by immunoSEQ multiplex PCR. The sample carries 100,000 or so clones, roughly three fifths recorded once. Looked up from germline, CDR1 is MNHNS and CDR2 is SASEGT. V dropped 3 bases and J dropped 8; count of bases not matched to a gene: 3. The length of the CDR3 is 13 residues. Comment on this clone: The antigen remains unidentified.

The chain couples TRBV6-1 to TRBJ2-1, with TRBD2 identical over 8 bases. The sequence was obtained from a human donor in good health. The sample was PBMCs. CDR3 loop: CASSDGLADEQFF. The CDR3 nucleotides are TGTGCCAGCAGTGATGGACTAGCCGATGAGCAGTTCTTC.